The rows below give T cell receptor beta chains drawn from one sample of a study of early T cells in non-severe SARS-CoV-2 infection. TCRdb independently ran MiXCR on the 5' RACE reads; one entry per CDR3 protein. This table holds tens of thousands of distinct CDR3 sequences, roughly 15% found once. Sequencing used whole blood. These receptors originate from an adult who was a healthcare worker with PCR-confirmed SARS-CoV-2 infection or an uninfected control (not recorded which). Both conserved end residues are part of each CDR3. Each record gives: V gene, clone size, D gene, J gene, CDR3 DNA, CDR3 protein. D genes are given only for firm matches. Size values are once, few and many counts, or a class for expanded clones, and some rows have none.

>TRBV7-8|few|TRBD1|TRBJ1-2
TGTGCCAGCAGCTTAGCGGGACAGGTTACTGGCTACACCTTC
CASSLAGQVTGYTF
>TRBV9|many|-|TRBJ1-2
TGTGCCAGCAGCGTAGGGGGGAACTATGGCTACACCTTC
CASSVGGNYGYTF
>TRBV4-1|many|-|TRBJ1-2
TGCGCCAGCAGCCAAGATCGACAGCCTTTAAATGGCTACACCTTC
CASSQDRQPLNGYTF
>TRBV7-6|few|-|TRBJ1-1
TGTGCCAGCAGCTTTGGGACGGAGATCACTGAAGCTTTCTTT
CASSFGTEITEAFF
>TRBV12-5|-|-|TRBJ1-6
TGTGCTAGTGGCACGACAGGCTCTTCGTCTCCCCTCCACTTT
CASGTTGSSSPLHF
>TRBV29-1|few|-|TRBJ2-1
TGCAGCGGTGAACAGGGTAATTTGGAGCAGTTCTTC
CSGEQGNLEQFF
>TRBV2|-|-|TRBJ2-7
TGTGCCAGCAGTGAAGAGGCAGGGCGAATATCCTACGAGCAGTACTTC
CASSEEAGRISYEQYF
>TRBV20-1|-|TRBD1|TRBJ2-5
TGCAGTGCTAGGACAGGGGTTGGAGAGACCCAGTACTTC
CSARTGVGETQYF
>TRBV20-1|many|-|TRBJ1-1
TGCAGTGCCCCAGCCCGTGTGGTGAACACTGAAGCTTTCTTT
CSAPARVVNTEAFF
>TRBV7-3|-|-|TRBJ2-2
TGTGCCAGCAGCTTAACGAGGGATTCCGGGGAGCTGTTTTTT
CASSLTRDSGELFF
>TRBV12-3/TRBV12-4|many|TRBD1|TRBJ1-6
TGTGCCAGCAGACCTACAGGGGTCGGGGGCTATAATTCACCCCTCCACTTT
CASRPTGVGGYNSPLHF
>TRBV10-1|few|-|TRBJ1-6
TGCGCCAGCAGTGAGAGTTCCGACAGATATAATTCACCCCTCCACTTT
CASSESSDRYNSPLHF
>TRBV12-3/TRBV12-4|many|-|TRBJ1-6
TGTGCCAGCAGTTGGGGGTATCGGAATTCACCCCTCCACTTT
CASSWGYRNSPLHF
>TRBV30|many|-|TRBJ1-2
TGTGCCTGGAGTTCCGGGACCCATGGCTACACCTTC
CAWSSGTHGYTF
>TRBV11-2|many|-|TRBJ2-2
TGTGCCAGCAGCTATTACACCGGGGAGCTGTTTTTT
CASSYYTGELFF
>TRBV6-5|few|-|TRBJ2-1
TGTGCCAGCAGTCCCAGGGAATTCCCATACAATGAGCAGTTCTTC
CASSPREFPYNEQFF
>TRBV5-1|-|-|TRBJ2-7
TGCGCCAGCAGCCAAGACAGTGCCTACTACTATGCGAAGCAGTACTTC
CASSQDSAYYYAKQYF
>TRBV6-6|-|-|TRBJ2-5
TGTGCCAGCAGCCACTTAGGGGGGGTTAGCGAACAAGAGACCCAGTACTTC
CASSHLGGVSEQETQYF
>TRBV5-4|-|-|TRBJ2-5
TGTGCCAGCAGCTTATCCCCCTGGGGAGAGACCCAGTACTTC
CASSLSPWGETQYF
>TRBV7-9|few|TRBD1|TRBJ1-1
TGTGCCAGCAGCTCCAACTCCGGGACAGGGCGGACTGAAGCTTTCTTT
CASSSNSGTGRTEAFF
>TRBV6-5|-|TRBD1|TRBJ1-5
TGTGCCAGCAGACCACAGGGGTTGAGCAATCAGCCCCAGCATTTT
CASRPQGLSNQPQHF
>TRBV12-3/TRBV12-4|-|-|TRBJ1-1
TGTGCCATAAAACCTTACGTGAACACTGAAGCTTTCTTT
CAIKPYVNTEAFF
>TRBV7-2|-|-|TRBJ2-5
TGTGCCAGCACCCCGAAAGAGACCCAGTACTTC
CASTPKETQYF
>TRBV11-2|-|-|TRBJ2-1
TGTGCCAGCAGCTTAGGTTGGGATGCAGGGCCGAGCTCCTACAATGAGCAGTTCTTC
CASSLGWDAGPSSYNEQFF
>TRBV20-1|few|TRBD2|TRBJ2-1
TGCAGTGCTTCCTCTCCAAGACTAGCGGTGGGGAATGAGCAGTTCTTC
CSASSPRLAVGNEQFF
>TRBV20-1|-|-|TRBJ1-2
TGCAGTCTGAGGGGTGATTATGGCTACACCTTC
CSLRGDYGYTF
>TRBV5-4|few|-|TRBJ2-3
TGTGCCAGCAGCTCCGCGGGACTTTCAGATACGCAGTATTTT
CASSSAGLSDTQYF